These T cell receptor beta chains were read from a single sample in a study of glioma-infiltrating T cells after dendritic cell vaccination. Measured with immunoSEQ multiplex PCR; TCRdb has only the in-frame clones, and not every one. The sample consists of 85,000 to 100,000 clones, about 85% of them appearing once. Material: blood, obtained after dendritic cell vaccination. Receptors were obtained from a human donor with glioblastoma. Both conserved end residues are part of each CDR3. Each record gives: clone size, V gene, J gene, D gene, CDR3 protein, CDR3 DNA. A D gene is named only where the DNA matches it firmly. Only part of the rows carry a size: once, few, many, or a class if the clone is expanded.

>-|TRBV6-6|TRBJ1-5|-
CASSLDRYSNQPQHF
TGTGCCAGCAGCCTCGACAGGTATAGCAATCAGCCCCAGCATTTT
>-|TRBV6-5|TRBJ1-3|TRBD1
CASSYSRQGAGNTIYF
TGTGCCAGCAGTTACTCGAGGCAGGGGGCTGGAAACACCATATATTTT
>-|TRBV9|TRBJ1-5|-
CASSVKGEGQPQHF
TGTGCCAGCAGCGTCAAGGGGGAGGGGCAGCCCCAGCATTTT
>-|TRBV9|TRBJ2-7|-
CASSVTHRAYEQYF
TGTGCCAGCAGCGTAACCCACAGGGCGTACGAGCAGTACTTC
>-|TRBV29-1|TRBJ2-5|-
CSVEYGAGLQGTQYF
TGCAGCGTTGAATATGGAGCCGGCTTACAGGGGACCCAGTACTTC
>-|TRBV18|TRBJ1-1|-
CASSPTGQNTEAFF
TGTGCCAGCTCACCTACGGGACAGAACACTGAAGCTTTCTTT
>-|TRBV9|TRBJ1-2|TRBD1
CASSKDRAGYGYTF
TGTGCCAGCAGTAAAGACAGGGCCGGCTATGGCTACACCTTC
>once|TRBV12-5|TRBJ1-1|TRBD1
CASGLGKGTVNNTEAFF
TGTGCTAGTGGTTTGGGTAAGGGGACAGTCAATAACACTGAAGCTTTCTTT
>-|TRBV5-1|TRBJ2-7|-
CASSPGDFKGIYEQYF
TGCGCCAGCAGCCCGGGGGACTTTAAGGGTATCTACGAGCAGTACTTC
>few|TRBV30|TRBJ1-5|TRBD1
CAWTPQGGRNQPQHF
TGTGCCTGGACCCCTCAAGGGGGCCGCAATCAGCCCCAGCATTTT
>few|TRBV10-3|TRBJ1-5|-
CAISGGSSSNQPQHF
TGTGCCATCAGTGGCGGCAGCAGTAGCAATCAGCCCCAGCATTTT
>-|TRBV27|TRBJ1-2|-
CASSAPQGYGYTF
TGTGCCAGCAGTGCCCCGCAGGGGTATGGCTACACCTTC
>-|TRBV7-9|TRBJ2-7|TRBD1
CASSLGTGTYEQYF
TGTGCCAGCAGCCTCGGGACAGGGACCTACGAGCAGTACTTC
>-|TRBV5-1|TRBJ2-7|TRBD2
CASSLGLAGGSHEQYF
TGCGCCAGCAGCTTGGGCCTAGCGGGAGGCTCCCACGAGCAGTACTTC
>-|TRBV5-1|TRBJ1-3|-
CASSLGARGTSGNTIYF
TGCGCCAGCAGCTTGGGGGCTCGGGGGACCTCTGGAAACACCATATATTTT
>-|TRBV7-3|TRBJ2-1|TRBD2
CASSATSGRASGYNEQFF
TGTGCCAGCAGCGCTACTAGCGGGAGGGCCTCGGGTTACAATGAGCAGTTCTTC
>-|TRBV15|TRBJ2-3|TRBD1
CATSSRQGAPDTQYF
TGTGCCACCAGCTCCCGACAGGGGGCCCCAGATACGCAGTATTTT
>-|TRBV15|TRBJ2-1|TRBD2
CATSLITGTRAYNEQFF
TGTGCCACCAGCCTTATAACCGGGACTAGGGCTTACAATGAGCAGTTCTTC
>-|TRBV21-1|TRBJ2-3|-
CASSKGGDRNLTDTQYF
TGTGCCAGCAGCAAAGGCGGGGACCGAAACCTCACAGATACGCAGTATTTT
>-|TRBV18|TRBJ2-7|-
CASSQQGIYEQYF
TGTGCCAGCTCACAGCAGGGAATCTACGAGCAGTACTTC
>-|TRBV29-1|TRBJ1-2|-
CSVEDRGTPYGYTF
TGCAGCGTTGAAGATCGGGGTACACCCTATGGCTACACCTTC
>-|TRBV19|TRBJ2-1|TRBD2
CASSNYRAGALRTSYNEQFF
TGTGCCAGTAGTAACTACCGGGCGGGAGCCTTACGGACATCCTACAATGAGCAGTTCTTC
>once|TRBV13|TRBJ1-5|TRBD1
CASSSTGENQPQHF
TGTGCCAGCAGCTCGACAGGGGAAAATCAGCCCCAGCATTTT
>-|TRBV5-6|TRBJ1-6|TRBD1
CASSVTGLSPLHF
TGTGCCAGCAGCGTGACAGGGCTCTCACCCCTCCACTTT
>-|TRBV9|TRBJ2-7|-
CASSVGPDAPDRGGEQYF
TGTGCCAGCAGCGTAGGGCCCGACGCACCCGACCGAGGAGGCGAGCAGTACTTC
>-|TRBV25-1|TRBJ2-5|TRBD1
CASSTGGNWETQYF
TGTGCCAGCAGCACAGGGGGCAATTGGGAGACCCAGTACTTC
>-|TRBV6-5|TRBJ2-7|TRBD1
CASSRGQGVYEQYF
TGTGCCAGCAGCCGTGGACAGGGCGTCTACGAGCAGTACTTC
>few|TRBV7-3|TRBJ2-2|TRBD1
CASSQRQGRDGELFF
TGTGCCAGCAGCCAACGACAGGGAAGAGACGGGGAGCTGTTTTTT
>-|TRBV18|TRBJ2-7|TRBD1
CASSRSSGGSEQYF
TGTGCCAGCTCACGCTCTTCAGGGGGCTCCGAGCAGTACTTC
>-|TRBV11-2|TRBJ2-5|TRBD1
CASSSQGVGETQYF
TGTGCCAGCAGCTCACAGGGGGTAGGGGAGACCCAGTACTTC
>-|TRBV7-2|TRBJ2-3|-
CASSLAGPDTQYF
TGTGCCAGCAGCTTAGCGGGGCCAGATACGCAGTATTTT
>-|TRBV19|TRBJ2-3|TRBD2
CASNRLAGSTDTQYF
TGTGCCAGTAACCGACTAGCGGGGAGCACAGATACGCAGTATTTT
>-|TRBV7-8|TRBJ2-7|TRBD1
CASSLFPGQGAYEQYF
TGTGCCAGCAGCTTATTCCCGGGACAGGGAGCCTACGAGCAGTACTTC
>-|TRBV9|TRBJ2-2|TRBD2
CASSVAWTSGDDYFTGELFF
TGTGCCAGCAGCGTAGCCTGGACTAGCGGGGACGACTATTTTACCGGGGAGCTGTTTTTT
>-|TRBV5-1|TRBJ1-2|-
CASSLAGNYGYTF
TGCGCCAGCAGCTTGGCGGGGAACTATGGCTACACCTTC
>-|TRBV5-1|TRBJ2-5|TRBD2
CASSLGLAGAGETQYF
TGCGCCAGCAGCTTGGGACTAGCGGGAGCGGGAGAGACCCAGTACTTC
>-|TRBV7-9|TRBJ2-1|-
CASSPKIRVGNEQFF
TGTGCCAGCAGCCCCAAGATCCGGGTGGGCAATGAGCAGTTCTTC
>-|TRBV4-3|TRBJ1-5|-
CAASGEDQPQHF
TGCGCAGCCAGTGGGGAGGATCAGCCCCAGCATTTT
>-|TRBV7-2|TRBJ1-2|-
CASSLGPYGYTF
TGTGCCAGCAGCCTAGGGCCCTATGGCTACACCTTC
>-|TRBV5-5|TRBJ1-2|TRBD1
CASSSSSRQGGFGYTF
TGTGCCAGCAGCTCCTCCTCCCGACAGGGCGGCTTTGGCTACACCTTC
>-|TRBV19|TRBJ2-2|-
CASTVGSLNTGELFF
TGTGCCAGTACGGTGGGCTCCCTGAACACCGGGGAGCTGTTTTTT
>-|TRBV2|TRBJ2-7|TRBD2
CASSVAGGTYEQYF
TGTGCCAGCAGTGTAGCGGGAGGTACCTACGAGCAGTACTTC
>-|TRBV6-5|TRBJ1-2|-
CASSYSGFSYGYTF
TGTGCCAGCAGTTACTCCGGGTTTAGCTATGGCTACACCTTC
>-|TRBV5-6|TRBJ2-3|TRBD1
CASSRRGQFMGVDTQYF
TGTGCCAGCAGCAGAAGGGGACAGTTCATGGGGGTGGATACGCAGTATTTT
>once|TRBV6-4|TRBJ2-3|TRBD1
CASSEQGETDTQYF
TGTGCCAGCAGTGAACAGGGGGAGACAGATACGCAGTATTTT
>-|TRBV7-3|TRBJ2-1|-
CASSPGRTNEQFF
TGTGCCAGCAGCCCGGGTAGAACCAATGAGCAGTTCTTC